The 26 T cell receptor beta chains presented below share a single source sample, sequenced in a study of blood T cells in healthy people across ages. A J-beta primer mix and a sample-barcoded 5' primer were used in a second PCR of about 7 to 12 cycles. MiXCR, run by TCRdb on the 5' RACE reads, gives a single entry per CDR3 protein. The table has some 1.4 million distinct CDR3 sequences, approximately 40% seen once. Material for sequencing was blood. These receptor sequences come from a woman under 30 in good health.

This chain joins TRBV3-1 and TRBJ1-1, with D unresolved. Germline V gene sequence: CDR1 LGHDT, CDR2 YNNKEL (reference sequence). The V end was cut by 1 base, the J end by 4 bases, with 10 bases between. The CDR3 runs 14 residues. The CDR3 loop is CASSQGHVGTEAFF. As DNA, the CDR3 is TGTGCCAGCAGCCAAGGGCACGTGGGCACTGAAGCTTTCTTT.

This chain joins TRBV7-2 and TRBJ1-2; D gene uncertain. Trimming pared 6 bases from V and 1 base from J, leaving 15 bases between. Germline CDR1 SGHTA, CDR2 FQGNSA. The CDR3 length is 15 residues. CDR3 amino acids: CASSPIMAFNYGYTF. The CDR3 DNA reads TGTGCCAGCAGTCCGATTATGGCCTTTAACTATGGCTACACCTTC.

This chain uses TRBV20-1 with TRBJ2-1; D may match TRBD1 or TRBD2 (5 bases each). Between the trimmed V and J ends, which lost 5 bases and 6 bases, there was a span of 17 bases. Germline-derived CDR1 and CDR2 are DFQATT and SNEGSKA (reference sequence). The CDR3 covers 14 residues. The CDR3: CSAEDGAPGNEQFF. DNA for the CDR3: TGCAGTGCTGAGGACGGGGCCCCTGGCAATGAGCAGTTCTTC.

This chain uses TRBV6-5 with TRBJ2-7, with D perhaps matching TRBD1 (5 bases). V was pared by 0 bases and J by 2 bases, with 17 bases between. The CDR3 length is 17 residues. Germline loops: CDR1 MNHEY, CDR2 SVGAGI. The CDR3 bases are TGTGCCAGCAGTTACTCCCATATGGACATCCTACCCTACGAGCAGTACTTC. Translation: CASSYSHMDILPYEQYF.

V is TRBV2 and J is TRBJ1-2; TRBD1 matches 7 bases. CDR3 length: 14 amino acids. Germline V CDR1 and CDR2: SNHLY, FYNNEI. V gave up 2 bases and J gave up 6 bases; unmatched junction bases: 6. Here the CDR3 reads CASSETTRGDGYTF. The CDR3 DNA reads TGTGCCAGCAGTGAAACAACCAGGGGGGATGGCTACACCTTC.

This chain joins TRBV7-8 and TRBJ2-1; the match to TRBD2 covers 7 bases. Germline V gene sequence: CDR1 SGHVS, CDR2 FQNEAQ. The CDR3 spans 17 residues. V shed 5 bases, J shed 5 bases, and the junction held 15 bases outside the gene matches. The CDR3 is CASSQSPGTKFNNEQFF. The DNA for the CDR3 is TGTGCCAGCAGCCAATCCCCCGGGACTAAGTTTAACAATGAGCAGTTCTTC. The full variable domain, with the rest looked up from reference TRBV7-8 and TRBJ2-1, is GAGVSQSPRYKVAKRGQDVALRCDPISGHVSLFWYQQALGQGPEFLTYFQNEAQLDKSGLPSDRFFAERPEGSVSTLKIQRTQQEDSAVYLCASSQSPGTKFNNEQFFGPGTRLTVL.

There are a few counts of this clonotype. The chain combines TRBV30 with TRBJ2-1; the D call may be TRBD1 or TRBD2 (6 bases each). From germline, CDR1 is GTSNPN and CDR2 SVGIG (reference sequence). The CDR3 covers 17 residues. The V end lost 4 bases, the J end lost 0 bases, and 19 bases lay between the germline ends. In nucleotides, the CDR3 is TGTGCCTGGAAAGGGGGGCCCGGACTCCGCTCCTACAATGAGCAGTTCTTC. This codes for CAWKGGPGLRSYNEQFF.

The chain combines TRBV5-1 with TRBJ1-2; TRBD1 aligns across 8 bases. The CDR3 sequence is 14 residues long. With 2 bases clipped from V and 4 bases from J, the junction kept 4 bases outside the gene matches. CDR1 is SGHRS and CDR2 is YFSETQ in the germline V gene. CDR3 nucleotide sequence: TGCGCCAGCAGCTTCGACAGGGGAGGCTATGGCTACACCTTC. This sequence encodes CASSFDRGGYGYTF.

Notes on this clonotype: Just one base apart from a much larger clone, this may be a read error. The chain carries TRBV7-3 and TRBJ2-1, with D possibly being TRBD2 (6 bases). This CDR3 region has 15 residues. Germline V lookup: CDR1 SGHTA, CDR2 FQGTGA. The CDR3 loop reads CAGSYASDANNEQFF. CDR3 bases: TGTGCCGGCAGTTACGCTAGCGACGCAAACAATGAGCAGTTCTTC. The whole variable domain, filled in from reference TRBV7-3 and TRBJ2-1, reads GAGVSQTPSNKVTEKGKYVELRCDPISGHTALYWYRQSLGQGPEFLIYFQGTGAADDSGLPNDRFFAVRPEGSVSTLKIQRTERGDSAVYLCAGSYASDANNEQFFGPGTRLTVL.

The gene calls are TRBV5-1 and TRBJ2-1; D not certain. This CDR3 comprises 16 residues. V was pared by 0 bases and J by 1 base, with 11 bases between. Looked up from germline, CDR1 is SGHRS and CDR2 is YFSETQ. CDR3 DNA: TGCGCCAGCAGCTTGGACGGAATGGGGTCCTACAATGAGCAGTTCTTC. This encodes CASSLDGMGSYNEQFF.

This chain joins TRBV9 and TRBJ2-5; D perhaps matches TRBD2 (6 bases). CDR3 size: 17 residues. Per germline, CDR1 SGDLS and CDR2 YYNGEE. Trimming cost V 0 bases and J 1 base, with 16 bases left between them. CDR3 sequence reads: CASSVAGLASSQETQYF. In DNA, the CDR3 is TGTGCCAGCAGCGTAGCGGGGCTAGCGAGTTCCCAAGAGACCCAGTACTTC.

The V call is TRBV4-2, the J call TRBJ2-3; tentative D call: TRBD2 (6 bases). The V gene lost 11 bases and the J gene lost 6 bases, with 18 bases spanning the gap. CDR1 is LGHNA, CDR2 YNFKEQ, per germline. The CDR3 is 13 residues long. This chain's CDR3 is CAGRGTLRDTQYF. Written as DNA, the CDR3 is TGTGCCGGCCGGGGGACCCTCAGGGATACGCAGTATTTT.

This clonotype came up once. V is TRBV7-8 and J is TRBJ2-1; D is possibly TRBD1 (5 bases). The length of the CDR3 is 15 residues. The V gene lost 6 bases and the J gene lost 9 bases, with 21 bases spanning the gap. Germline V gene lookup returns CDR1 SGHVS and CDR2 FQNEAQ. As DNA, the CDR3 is TGTGCCAGCAGTTCCGAATTTCTAGGGGATAGTGAGCAGTTCTTC. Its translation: CASSSEFLGDSEQFF. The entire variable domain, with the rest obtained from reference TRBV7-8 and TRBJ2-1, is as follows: GAGVSQSPRYKVAKRGQDVALRCDPISGHVSLFWYQQALGQGPEFLTYFQNEAQLDKSGLPSDRFFAERPEGSVSTLKIQRTQQEDSAVYLCASSSEFLGDSEQFFGPGTRLTVL.

The CDR3 region is CSARSGPNEQFF. In DNA form, the CDR3 reads TGCAGTGCTAGATCGGGGCCCAATGAGCAGTTCTTC. The chain links TRBV20-1 to TRBJ2-1, with D perhaps matching TRBD1 or TRBD2 (5 bases each). The germline V and J ends were trimmed by 2 bases and 6 bases, with 8 bases remaining between them. The germline V gene encodes CDR1 DFQATT and CDR2 SNEGSKA (reference sequence). The CDR3 is 12 residues long.

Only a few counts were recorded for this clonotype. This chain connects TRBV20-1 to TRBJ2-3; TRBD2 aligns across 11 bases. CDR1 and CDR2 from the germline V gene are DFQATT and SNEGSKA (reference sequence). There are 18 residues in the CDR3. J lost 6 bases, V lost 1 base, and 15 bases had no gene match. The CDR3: CSARGPLAGGPNRDTQYF. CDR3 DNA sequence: TGCAGTGCTAGAGGCCCTTTAGCGGGGGGGCCGAATAGGGATACGCAGTATTTT.

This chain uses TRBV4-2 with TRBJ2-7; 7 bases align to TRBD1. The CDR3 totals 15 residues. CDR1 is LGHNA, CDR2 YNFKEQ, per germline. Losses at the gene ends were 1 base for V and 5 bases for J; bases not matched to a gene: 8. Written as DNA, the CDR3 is TGTGCCAGCAGCCAAGTTTCACAGGGGTTCGACGAGCAGTACTTC. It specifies CASSQVSQGFDEQYF.

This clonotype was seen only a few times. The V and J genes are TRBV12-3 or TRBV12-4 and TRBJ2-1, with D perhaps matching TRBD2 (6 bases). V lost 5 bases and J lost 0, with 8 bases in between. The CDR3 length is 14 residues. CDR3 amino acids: CASSRTTSYNEQFF. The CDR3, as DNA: TGTGCCAGCAGTCGGACTACCTCCTACAATGAGCAGTTCTTC.

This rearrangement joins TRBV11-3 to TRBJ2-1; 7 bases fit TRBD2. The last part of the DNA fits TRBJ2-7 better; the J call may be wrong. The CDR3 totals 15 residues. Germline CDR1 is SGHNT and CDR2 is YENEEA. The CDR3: CASSSSGTVYNEQYF. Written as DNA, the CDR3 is TGTGCCAGCAGCTCGAGCGGGACGGTATACAATGAGCAGTACTTC.

The CDR3 DNA reads as TGTGCCAGCAACCTAGCGGGAGGAGATACGCAGTATTTT. Its translation: CASNLAGGDTQYF. V usage is TRBV6-1 and J usage is TRBJ2-3; 11 bases map to TRBD2. With 7 bases clipped from V and 5 bases from J, the junction kept 2 bases outside the gene matches. From germline, CDR1 is MNHNS and CDR2 SASEGT. This CDR3 has 13 amino acids.

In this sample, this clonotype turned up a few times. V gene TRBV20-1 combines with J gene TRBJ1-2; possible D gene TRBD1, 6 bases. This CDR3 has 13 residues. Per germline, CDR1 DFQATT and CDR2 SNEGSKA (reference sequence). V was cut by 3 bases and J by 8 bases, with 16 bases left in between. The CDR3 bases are TGCAGTGCTAGCCAGGGACAAGTCTGGGGCTACACCTTC. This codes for CSASQGQVWGYTF.

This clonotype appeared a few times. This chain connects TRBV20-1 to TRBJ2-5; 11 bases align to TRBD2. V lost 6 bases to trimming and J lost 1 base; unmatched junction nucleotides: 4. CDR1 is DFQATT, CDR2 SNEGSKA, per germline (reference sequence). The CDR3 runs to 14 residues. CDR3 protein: CSAVSGRAQETQYF. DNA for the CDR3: TGCAGTGCCGTTAGCGGGAGGGCCCAAGAGACCCAGTACTTC.

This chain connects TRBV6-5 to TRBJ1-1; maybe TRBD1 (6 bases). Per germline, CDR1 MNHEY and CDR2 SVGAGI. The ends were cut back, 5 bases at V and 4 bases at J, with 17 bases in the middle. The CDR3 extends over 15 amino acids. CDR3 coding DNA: TGTGCCAGCAGTACAGAGTACAGGGTCGCCACTGAAGCTTTCTTT. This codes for CASSTEYRVATEAFF.

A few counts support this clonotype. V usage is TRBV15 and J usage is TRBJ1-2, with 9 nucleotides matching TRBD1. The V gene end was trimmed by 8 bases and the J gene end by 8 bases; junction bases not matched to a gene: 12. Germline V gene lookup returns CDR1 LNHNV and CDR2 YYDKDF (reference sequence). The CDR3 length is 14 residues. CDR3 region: CATSEEQGALGYTF. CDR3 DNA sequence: TGTGCCACCTCCGAGGAACAGGGGGCCTTGGGCTACACCTTC.

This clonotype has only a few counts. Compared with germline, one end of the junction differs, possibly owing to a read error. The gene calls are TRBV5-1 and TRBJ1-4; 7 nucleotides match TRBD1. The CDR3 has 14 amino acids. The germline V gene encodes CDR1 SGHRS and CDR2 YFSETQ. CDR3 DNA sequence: TGTGCCAGCAGTTTAGGGACAGTTAATGAAAAACTGTTTTTT. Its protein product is CASSLGTVNEKLFF.

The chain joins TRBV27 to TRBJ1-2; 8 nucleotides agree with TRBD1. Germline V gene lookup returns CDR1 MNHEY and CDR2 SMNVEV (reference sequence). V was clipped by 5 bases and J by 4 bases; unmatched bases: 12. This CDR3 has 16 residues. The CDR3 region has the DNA TGTGCCAGCAGTATTACGCCGACAGGGGCGTTCTATGGCTACACCTTC. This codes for CASSITPTGAFYGYTF.

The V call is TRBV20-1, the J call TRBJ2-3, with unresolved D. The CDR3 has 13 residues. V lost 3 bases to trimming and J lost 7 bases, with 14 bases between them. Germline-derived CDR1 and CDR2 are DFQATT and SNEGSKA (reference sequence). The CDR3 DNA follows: TGCAGTGCTAGCGCCCCCGGTGGATATACGCAGTATTTT. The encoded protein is CSASAPGGYTQYF.